Following are 17 T cell receptor beta chains from one sample sequenced in a study of shared clonotypes between healthy human individuals (dated by TCRdb to the early 2020s). CD8 naive samples were obtained by positive selection for CCR7 among CD45RO-negative cells, yielding a CD45RA+CCR7+ population from which TemRA cells were excluded. The method behind the library was the immunoSEQ multiplex PCR assay. TCRdb obtained this table from immuneACCESS and retained in-frame rearrangements with V and J assigned. These tables miss some clones; where compared with another copy, unresolved V genes account for less than half of the shortfall, and the remainder is unexplained. The sample table holds about 680,000 clones, of which under 95% were seen once. Roughly 24% of the sample is taken by the ten largest. Sequencing input: naive CD8+ T cells sorted from blood. Interpreted using the paper, the cell subset or site label stands for: CD45RA+CCR7+. Every receptor here comes from a man aged 25 to 40 in good health.

The table lists this clone with a count of one. The V gene is TRBV4-1, the J gene TRBJ2-7; D gene uncertain. Germline V gene data show CDR1 as MGHRA and CDR2 as YSYEKL. V shed 1 base and J shed 3 bases, with 10 bases lying between them. This CDR3 comprises 14 residues. CDR3 amino acids: CASSQGPVYYEQYF. CDR3 DNA: TGCGCCAGCAGCCAAGGGCCAGTTTACTACGAGCAGTACTTC.

V usage is TRBV11-2 and J usage is TRBJ2-5; D is possibly TRBD1 (6 bases). Germline CDR1 and CDR2: SGHAT and FQNNGV. This CDR3 has 15 residues. V gave up 2 bases and J gave up 2 bases, with 12 bases separating them. CDR3 nucleotides: TGTGCCAGCAGCTTATCGGACAGTCCGCAAGAGACCCAGTACTTC. Translated, it gives CASSLSDSPQETQYF.

As concerns this clone: Other DNA sequences of this sample code for an identical CDR3. The chain links TRBV29-1 to TRBJ2-1; 9 bases agree with TRBD1. Germline V gene data show CDR1 as SQVTM and CDR2 as ANQGSEA. V lost 1 base and J lost 3; bases outside the gene matches: 1. There are 14 residues in the CDR3. CDR3 DNA: TGCAGCGTTGAAGGGGACAGGGTCTACAATGAGCAGTTCTTC. Amino acids: CSVEGDRVYNEQFF.

The chain has TRBV13 and TRBJ2-7; D could derive from TRBD1 or TRBD2 (5 bases each). This CDR3 contains 16 residues. Per germline, CDR1 PRHDT and CDR2 FYEKMQ (reference sequence). Trimming shortened V by 0 bases and J by 2 bases, and 14 bases separated the two germline ends. The CDR3 here is CASSLGPGTATYEQYF. In nucleotides, the CDR3 is TGTGCCAGCAGCTTAGGTCCAGGGACGGCTACCTACGAGCAGTACTTC.

This clone appeared a single time. The chain couples TRBV21-1 to TRBJ2-7; the DNA was not used to check the table's D call, TRBD2. TRBV21-1 is labeled a pseudogene. The CDR3 totals 17 residues. The CDR3 loop reads CARITPAGLPRWYEQYF. The CDR3 DNA is TGTGCCAGAATCACGCCAGCGGGACTACCTCGATGGTACGAGCAGTACTTC.

Points on this clone: The sample has other DNA sequences that encode this CDR3 too. The CDR3, as DNA: TGCGCCAGCAGCCCTACGGGGACCGGGGAGCTGTTTTTT. Protein: CASSPTGTGELFF. The gene calls are TRBV4-1 and TRBJ2-2; possible D gene TRBD2, 5 bases. The V gene's germline CDR1 is MGHRA and CDR2 YSYEKL. The CDR3 spans 13 residues. V shed 4 bases and J shed 5 bases, with 8 bases lying between them.

This chain connects TRBV27 to TRBJ2-1; D call uncertain. The CDR3 spans 15 residues. V was cut by 6 bases and J by 9 bases, with 21 bases left in between. The germline CDR1 and CDR2 sequences are MNHEY and SMNVEV (reference sequence). The CDR3 region has the DNA TGTGCCAGCAGGCCTACGGACGGTCTAGGTGGTGAGCAGTTCTTC. As protein: CASRPTDGLGGEQFF.

V and J are TRBV30 and TRBJ1-1; a weak D match, TRBD1 (5 bases). CDR1 and CDR2 (germline): GTSNPN, SVGIG (reference sequence). The CDR3 is 13 amino acids. The V gene lost 0 bases and the J gene lost 6 bases, with 11 bases spanning the gap. The CDR3 coding sequence is TGTGCCTGGAGTGTACGACTGGGGCCTGAAGCTTTCTTT. It is translated as CAWSVRLGPEAFF.

The chain employs TRBV10-2 and TRBJ2-1; 7 bases are a match to TRBD2. Germline V gives CDR1 WSHSY, CDR2 SAAADI. CDR3 length equals 15 residues. J gave up 4 bases and V 8 bases, and 11 bases lay outside the gene matches. CDR3 in amino acids: CASWGPRERYNEQFF. DNA for the CDR3: TGCGCCAGCTGGGGTCCGCGGGAGAGGTACAATGAGCAGTTCTTC.

In its sample, this clone was seen a few times. This sequence joins TRBV4-1 and TRBJ2-5, with 10 bases identical to TRBD2. Trimming at V came to 4 bases and at J to 4 bases, leaving 6 bases not matched to a gene. The CDR3 is 15 amino acids. Per germline, CDR1 MGHRA and CDR2 YSYEKL. CDR3 sequence: CASSRKLAGPETQYF. CDR3 coding DNA: TGCGCCAGCAGCCGCAAACTAGCGGGACCAGAGACCCAGTACTTC.

This chain uses TRBV9 with TRBJ2-2; 7 nucleotides line up with TRBD1. Germline V gene lookup returns CDR1 SGDLS and CDR2 YYNGEE. V dropped 3 bases and J dropped 3; count of bases not matched to a gene: 8. This CDR3 comprises 16 residues. The CDR3 DNA reads TGTGCCAGCAGCGGGGCGAAGACAGGGTACACCGGGGAGCTGTTTTTT. Residues: CASSGAKTGYTGELFF.

The chain is built from TRBV11-2 and TRBJ1-5; tentative D call: TRBD1 (6 bases). Germline loops: CDR1 SGHAT, CDR2 FQNNGV. The CDR3 length is 15 residues. The V end was cut by 5 bases, the J end by 5 bases, with 16 bases between. CDR3 residues: CASSLDVGGHQPQHF. CDR3 coding DNA: TGTGCCAGCAGCCTCGATGTGGGGGGGCATCAGCCCCAGCATTTT.

J is TRBJ1-4 and V is TRBV7-6; D is perhaps TRBD1 (6 bases). Trimming shortened V by 4 bases and J by 11 bases, and 8 bases separated the two germline ends. Germline CDR1 is SGHVS and CDR2 is FNYEAQ. The CDR3 is 11 residues long. The CDR3 sequence: CASSSGVKLFF. The CDR3 nucleotides are TGTGCCAGCAGCTCAGGGGTGAAACTGTTTTTT.

The genes are TRBV5-4 and TRBJ2-5; D is uncertain. Trimming stripped 1 base from V and 0 bases from J, with 1 base between. In germline, CDR1 is SGHNT, CDR2 YYREEE (reference sequence). The CDR3 contains 12 residues. In DNA, the CDR3 is TGTGCCAGCAGCTTGAACCAAGAGACCCAGTACTTC. It codes for CASSLNQETQYF. The entire variable domain, with the rest obtained from reference TRBV5-4 and TRBJ2-5, is as follows: ETGVTQSPTHLIKTRGQQVTLRCSSQSGHNTVSWYQQALGQGPQFIFQYYREEENGRGNFPPRFSGLQFPNYSSELNVNALELDDSALYLCASSLNQETQYFGPGTRLLVL.

This chain uses TRBV10-1 with TRBJ2-7; tentatively, D is TRBD2 (6 bases). CDR1 and CDR2 from the germline V gene are WNHNN and SYGVQD (reference sequence). The CDR3 covers 16 residues. The V end lost 3 bases, the J end lost 0 bases, and 15 bases lay between the germline ends. The CDR3 bases are TGCGCCAGCAGTGAAGCCGGGACTTCTAGCTCCTACGAGCAGTACTTC. Protein: CASSEAGTSSSYEQYF.

For this clone: The same CDR3 is also encoded by other DNA sequences in this sample. V gene TRBV9 combines with J gene TRBJ2-5; D call uncertain. The CDR3 loop spans 14 amino acids. CDR1 is SGDLS and CDR2 is YYNGEE in the germline V gene. V lost 0 bases and J lost 2, with 8 bases in between. DNA of the CDR3: TGTGCCAGCAGCGTAGGTGGCGGACAAGAGACCCAGTACTTC. Its protein product is CASSVGGGQETQYF. Complete variable domain (other parts from reference TRBV9 and TRBJ2-5): DSGVTQTPKHLITATGQRVTLRCSPRSGDLSVYWYQQSLDQGLQFLIQYYNGEERAKGNILERFSAQQFPDLHSELNLSSLELGDSALYFCASSVGGGQETQYFGPGTRLLVL.

The chain joins TRBV15 to TRBJ1-1; D not resolved. Looked up from germline, CDR1 is LNHNV and CDR2 is YYDKDF (reference sequence). The CDR3 has 14 amino acids. V was trimmed by 6 bases and J by 1 base, leaving 12 bases between them. CDR3 protein: CATRKELGNTEAFF. The CDR3 DNA follows: TGTGCCACCAGGAAGGAGTTAGGGAACACTGAAGCTTTCTTT.